Below are 24 T cell receptor beta chains sequenced from a single sample in a study of CD8 T cells in ankylosing spondylitis. Each CDR3 protein gets one entry after TCRdb re-called the 5' RACE reads with MiXCR. Of hundreds of thousands of distinct CDR3 sequences listed, 30% to 35% are singletons. Specimen: blood, either unsorted or a sorted T cell fraction (not recorded which). These receptors originate from a male donor with ankylosing spondylitis or in good health (not recorded which).

The chain couples TRBV10-3 to TRBJ2-2; D gene unclear. This CDR3 contains 14 residues. The V gene lost 0 bases and the J gene lost 2 bases, with 4 bases spanning the gap. CDR1 ENHRY and CDR2 SYGVKD come from the germline V gene. CDR3 protein: CAISESVNTGELFF. CDR3 nucleotide sequence: TGTGCCATCAGTGAGTCCGTAAACACCGGGGAGCTGTTTTTT.

This clonotype has more than one count but fewer than ten. The V and J genes are TRBV12-3 or TRBV12-4 and TRBJ2-2, with D maybe TRBD1 (5 bases). The length of the CDR3 is 14 residues. V was shortened by 8 bases and J by 2 bases, with 12 bases between the two germline ends. The CDR3 nucleotides read TGTGCCAGCCGCAGGGTCGGTAACACCGGGGAGCTGTTTTTT. This translates into CASRRVGNTGELFF.

The table lists this clonotype with a few counts. The chain carries TRBV18 and TRBJ2-5; tentative D call: TRBD2 (5 bases). Trimming left V 8 bases short and J 5 bases short, with 9 bases between. CDR1 KGHSH and CDR2 LQKENI come from the germline V gene. The CDR3 runs to 11 residues. CDR3 residues: CASLLGETQYF. The CDR3 DNA follows: TGTGCCAGCCTACTAGGGGAGACCCAGTACTTC. The full variable domain, with the rest looked up from reference TRBV18 and TRBJ2-5, is NAGVMQNPRHLVRRRGQEARLRCSPMKGHSHVYWYRQLPEEGLKFMVYLQKENIIDESGMPKERFSAEFPKEGPSILRIQQVVRGDSAAYFCASLLGETQYFGPGTRLLVL.

The chain carries TRBV27 and TRBJ2-7, with 7 bases lining up with TRBD2. V shed 3 bases, J shed 5 bases, and the junction held 4 bases outside the gene matches. Germline V CDR1 and CDR2: MNHEY, SMNVEV (reference sequence). This CDR3 is 13 amino acids long. CDR3 coding DNA: TGTGCCAGCAGTTTGGGACTAAGGGACGAGCAGTACTTC. Protein: CASSLGLRDEQYF.

J is TRBJ2-5 and V is TRBV5-1, with 9 bases that match TRBD1. J gave up 2 bases and V 7 bases, and 3 bases lay outside the gene matches. The germline gives CDR1 SGHRS, CDR2 YFSETQ. The CDR3 spans 13 residues. DNA for the CDR3: TGCGCCAGCCAAGGACAGGGGCAAGAGACCCAGTACTTC. Translating it yields CASQGQGQETQYF.

The chain employs TRBV11-2 and TRBJ2-3; 8 nucleotides match TRBD2. The V and J ends lost 0 bases and 2 bases, in that order; junction bases with no gene match: 10. The germline CDR1 and CDR2 sequences are SGHAT and FQNNGV. The CDR3 sequence is 18 residues long. CDR3 protein: CASSLDHGGAGVTDTQYF. The CDR3 DNA reads as TGTGCCAGCAGCTTAGATCATGGAGGAGCGGGGGTCACAGATACGCAGTATTTT. The full variable domain, rest sourced from reference TRBV11-2 and TRBJ2-3, is EAGVAQSPRYKIIEKRQSVAFWCNPISGHATLYWYQQILGQGPKLLIQFQNNGVVDDSQLPKDRFSAERLKGVDSTLKIQPAKLEDSAVYLCASSLDHGGAGVTDTQYFGPGTRLTVL.

The chain combines TRBV12-3 or TRBV12-4 with TRBJ1-6; 9 bases line up with TRBD1. The trim removed 4 bases at V and 6 bases at J, leaving 1 base unmatched. This CDR3 spans 14 amino acids. The CDR3 sequence: CASSWGQGNSPLHF. CDR3 DNA: TGTGCCAGCAGTTGGGGACAGGGTAATTCACCCCTCCACTTT.

The chain employs TRBV6-5 and TRBJ2-3; TRBD1 matches 10 bases. Germline V gives CDR1 MNHEY, CDR2 SVGAGI. Trimming removed 4 bases from V and 2 bases from J; junction bases left unmatched: 15. The CDR3 runs to 19 residues. CDR3: CASSFAPHGTGDPTDTQYF. The CDR3 DNA is TGTGCCAGCAGTTTTGCCCCACACGGGACAGGGGACCCCACAGATACGCAGTATTTT.

The table lists this clonotype with a few counts. This chain joins TRBV20-1 and TRBJ2-7; D is perhaps TRBD1 (6 bases). The CDR3 is 13 amino acids. Looked up from germline, CDR1 is DFQATT and CDR2 is SNEGSKA (reference sequence). Trimming removed 7 bases from V and 2 bases from J, with 15 bases in between. The CDR3 reads CSGKRGTTYEQYF. As DNA, the CDR3 is TGCAGTGGAAAAAGGGGGACGACCTACGAGCAGTACTTC.

The rearrangement links TRBV11-1 to TRBJ1-6; D perhaps matches TRBD1 (5 bases). The length of the CDR3 is 13 residues. V lost 3 bases and J 10 bases, leaving 10 bases between the germline ends. Germline loops: CDR1 SGHAT, CDR2 FQDESV (reference sequence). The CDR3 nucleotides read TGTGCCAGCAGCTTCGGCAGGGACTCACCCCTCCACTTT. This encodes CASSFGRDSPLHF.

This clonotype was seen many times. The CDR3 loop is CSASGGTGGLVNEKLFF. DNA of the CDR3: TGCAGTGCTAGCGGCGGGACAGGGGGCCTAGTTAATGAAAAACTGTTTTTT. The J gene is TRBJ1-4, the V gene TRBV20-1; 12 nucleotides align to TRBD1. Germline V gives CDR1 DFQATT, CDR2 SNEGSKA (reference sequence). After removal of 3 bases from V and 4 bases from J, the junction contained 9 bases not matched to a gene. This CDR3 comprises 17 residues.

This clonotype was recorded many times. The chain employs TRBV9 and TRBJ2-7, with a weak D call TRBD2 (5 bases). Germline V gene sequence: CDR1 SGDLS, CDR2 YYNGEE. V was trimmed by 0 bases and J by 1 base, leaving 14 bases between them. The CDR3 sequence is 16 residues long. CDR3 region: CASSVGRTVDSYEQYF. The CDR3 region has the DNA TGTGCCAGCAGCGTAGGGAGGACCGTCGATTCCTACGAGCAGTACTTC.

The chain uses TRBV5-1 and TRBJ2-3; D gene ambiguous. CDR1 is SGHRS and CDR2 is YFSETQ in the germline V gene. Trimming pared 0 bases from V and 2 bases from J, leaving 10 bases between. The CDR3 has 15 residues. The CDR3 is CASSLGAAVTDTQYF. For the CDR3, the DNA is TGCGCCAGCAGCTTGGGGGCCGCCGTCACAGATACGCAGTATTTT.

This clonotype showed up just a few times. V and J are TRBV29-1 and TRBJ2-7; 8 bases are shared with TRBD1. Germline lookup yields CDR1 SQVTM and CDR2 ANQGSEA. CDR3 length: 13 amino acids. The V and J ends lost 2 bases and 5 bases, in that order; junction bases with no gene match: 5. The CDR3 loop reads CSVELTGDDEQYF. The CDR3 DNA follows: TGCAGCGTTGAATTGACAGGGGACGACGAGCAGTACTTC.

This sequence joins TRBV5-1 and TRBJ1-1; 7 positions agree with TRBD1. The CDR3 sequence is 14 residues long. Germline assignment: CDR1 SGHRS and CDR2 YFSETQ. V dropped 3 bases and J dropped 6; count of bases not matched to a gene: 8. The CDR3 DNA reads as TGCGCCAGCAGCTGGGGACAGCCAAGCCCTGAAGCTTTCTTT. As protein: CASSWGQPSPEAFF.

The chain joins TRBV6-1 to TRBJ2-7, with 16 positions matching TRBD2. Germline V lookup: CDR1 MNHNS, CDR2 SASEGT. The CDR3 totals 19 residues. J gave up 6 bases and V 5 bases, and 16 bases lay outside the gene matches. The CDR3 DNA reads TGTGCCAGCAGTCCCGGGACTAGCGGGGGGGCTTGGACTTTACGCGAGCAGTACTTC. This codes for CASSPGTSGGAWTLREQYF.

This clonotype was seen more than once but under ten times. The chain links TRBV12-3 or TRBV12-4 to TRBJ2-1, with TRBD1 identical over 7 bases. CDR3 size: 14 residues. The J segment lost 5 bases and the V segment lost 3 bases, leaving 4 bases of the junction unmatched. The CDR3 loop reads CASSLTGPNNEQFF. The CDR3 DNA sequence: TGTGCCAGCAGTTTGACAGGGCCTAACAATGAGCAGTTCTTC.

The gene calls are TRBV29-1 and TRBJ2-7; 9 bases match TRBD1. Trimming cost V 6 bases and J 6 bases; bases outside gene matches: 9. The CDR3 has 13 amino acids. Germline CDR1 SQVTM, CDR2 ANQGSEA. The CDR3 sequence: CSVSGTGFREQYF. The CDR3 DNA follows: TGCAGCGTCTCCGGGACAGGGTTCCGCGAGCAGTACTTC.

The CDR3 spells CASSVEARGGDNEQFF. In DNA, the CDR3 is TGTGCCAGCAGCGTAGAGGCCAGGGGGGGAGACAATGAGCAGTTCTTC. The chain is built from TRBV9 and TRBJ2-1; the D gene could be TRBD1 or TRBD2 (7 bases each). The germline V and J ends were trimmed by 0 bases and 5 bases, with 15 bases remaining between them. The germline CDR1 and CDR2 sequences are SGDLS and YYNGEE. This CDR3 spans 16 amino acids.

The V and J genes are TRBV23-1 and TRBJ2-5, with a possible D match to TRBD1 (5 bases). TRBV23-1 is classed as an ORF, of uncertain function. This CDR3 spans 18 amino acids. Trimming cost V 0 bases and J 4 bases, with 21 bases left between them. The CDR3 protein is CASSQSVGEDNRRETQYF. The CDR3 DNA reads TGCGCCAGCAGTCAATCGGTGGGCGAGGACAATCGCAGAGAGACCCAGTACTTC.

This clonotype showed up just a few times. The V and J genes are TRBV20-1 and TRBJ1-2, with a weak D call TRBD1 (5 bases). The germline CDR1 and CDR2 sequences are DFQATT and SNEGSKA (reference sequence). V lost 5 bases to trimming and J lost 2 bases, with 12 bases between them. The CDR3 spans 13 residues. The CDR3 DNA reads TGCAGTGCTCGGACATTGGACAACTATGGCTACACCTTC. It encodes CSARTLDNYGYTF.

This clonotype appeared once. CDR3 residues: CASSLVGWGAPTDTQYF. The CDR3 DNA reads TGTGCCAGCAGTTTGGTGGGGTGGGGGGCACCCACAGATACGCAGTATTTT. V and J are TRBV12-3 or TRBV12-4 and TRBJ2-3; D could derive from TRBD1 or TRBD2 (6 bases each). The V end was cut by 3 bases, the J end by 2 bases, with 18 bases between. The CDR3 extends over 17 amino acids.

This chain uses TRBV10-3 with TRBJ2-3; possibly TRBD2 for D (6 bases). Germline lookup yields CDR1 ENHRY and CDR2 SYGVKD. This CDR3 is 12 amino acids long. Trimming took 6 bases from V and 5 from J, leaving 9 bases between them. The CDR3 sequence: CAISGTRDTQYF. The DNA for the CDR3 is TGTGCCATCAGCGGGACTCGAGATACGCAGTATTTT.

This clonotype was observed many times. The genes are TRBV4-2 and TRBJ2-7, with 8 bases aligning to TRBD1. The length of the CDR3 is 15 residues. Germline loops: CDR1 LGHNA, CDR2 YNFKEQ. J lost 0 bases, V lost 5 bases, and 6 bases had no gene match. Here the CDR3 reads CASSYDRGGSYEQYF. The CDR3 DNA reads as TGTGCCAGCAGCTACGACAGGGGAGGCTCCTACGAGCAGTACTTC.